These 8 T cell receptor beta chains were all obtained from the same sample, sequenced in a study of blood T cell repertoires in COVID-19. This table comes from immunoSEQ multiplex PCR, and its TCRdb copy is limited to in-frame clones, with some not included. The sample consists of around 230,000 clones, about 87% of them appearing once. Input material: PBMCs or T cells enriched from blood (not recorded which). The receptors stem from a man younger than 35 with acute COVID-19.

The rearrangement uses TRBV28 and TRBJ2-7; the D is unclear. Germline V gene lookup returns CDR1 MDHEN and CDR2 SYDVKM. The ends were cut back, 8 bases at V and 1 base at J, with 18 bases in the middle. This CDR3 has 15 residues. CDR3 DNA: TGTGCCAGCCTGGGTTGGGTTGGGCGATCCTACGAGCAGTACTTC. Translated, it gives CASLGWVGRSYEQYF.

The gene calls are TRBV24-1 and TRBJ1-2; 8 bases match TRBD1. Losses at the gene ends were 9 bases for V and 7 bases for J; bases not matched to a gene: 12. This CDR3 is built from 14 residues. Germline lookup yields CDR1 KGHDR and CDR2 SFDVKD. The CDR3 sequence: CATYSGQGTGGYTF. The DNA for the CDR3 is TGTGCCACCTATTCTGGACAGGGCACCGGTGGCTACACCTTC.

V is TRBV7-3 and J is TRBJ2-5; 8 nucleotides agree with TRBD1. The V and J ends lost 2 bases and 4 bases, in that order; junction bases with no gene match: 3. This CDR3 is built from 14 residues. Germline V gives CDR1 SGHTA, CDR2 FQGTGA. This chain's CDR3 is CASSLGGTGETQYF. For the CDR3, the DNA is TGTGCCAGCAGCTTAGGCGGGACAGGAGAGACCCAGTACTTC.

DNA of the CDR3: TGCGCCAGCAGCCTTGTCCCGGGACAGGGTATCTCTGGCTACACCTTC. Translation gives CASSLVPGQGISGYTF. The chain uses TRBV4-1 and TRBJ1-2, with 9 nucleotides matching TRBD1. The V and J ends lost 4 bases and 7 bases, in that order; junction bases with no gene match: 13. The germline CDR1 and CDR2 sequences are MGHRA and YSYEKL. This CDR3 has 16 amino acids.

This chain joins TRBV10-1 and TRBJ2-2, with D possibly TRBD2 on 5 matching bases. Trimming pared 3 bases from V and 8 bases from J, leaving 10 bases between. Looked up from germline, CDR1 is WNHNN and CDR2 is SYGVQD (reference sequence). The CDR3 is made up of 13 amino acids. CDR3 DNA: TGCGCCAGCAGTGAAGCGAGGGAGGGGGAGCTGTTTTTT. Translated, it gives CASSEAREGELFF.

The rearrangement uses TRBV5-4 and TRBJ1-2, with TRBD1 identical over 9 bases. Germline V gene sequence: CDR1 SGHNT, CDR2 YYREEE (reference sequence). This CDR3 comprises 14 residues. V gave up 2 bases and J gave up 8 bases; unmatched junction bases: 7. CDR3 sequence (DNA): TGTGCCAGCAGCTTCGGGACAGGGAATGAAGGCTACACCTTC. This encodes CASSFGTGNEGYTF.

The CDR3 coding sequence is TGCAGCGTTGAAGGGACAGCGAAACACTATGGCTACACCTTC. This codes for CSVEGTAKHYGYTF. J is TRBJ1-2 and V is TRBV29-1, with D possibly TRBD1 on 6 matching bases. V was trimmed by 1 base and J by 3 bases, leaving 12 bases between them. The length of the CDR3 is 14 residues. Per germline, CDR1 SQVTM and CDR2 ANQGSEA.

About this clone itself: A much larger clone lies one base from this, so it may be a read error. The chain joins TRBV25-1 to TRBJ2-3; possible D gene TRBD1, 5 bases. Germline V lookup: CDR1 MGHDK, CDR2 SYGVNS. There are 13 residues in the CDR3. V dropped 3 bases and J dropped 2 bases, with 6 bases sitting between them. The CDR3 is CASSDRDTDTQYF. The CDR3 DNA sequence: TGTGCCAGCAGTGACAGGGACACAGATACGCAGTATTTT.